The 2 T cell receptor beta chains given below trace back to one sample, sequenced in a study of blood T cell repertoires in COVID-19. Using immunoSEQ multiplex PCR, the repertoire was profiled, and TCRdb retains in-frame clones only, with some absent. The sample yields approximately 120,000 clones, about 87% seen once. The specimen was peripheral blood. The receptors here all came from a human donor in a cohort sampled during active COVID-19.

The rearrangement links TRBV24-1 to TRBJ2-2; 10 bases align to TRBD2. This CDR3 is 20 amino acids long. From germline, CDR1 is KGHDR and CDR2 SFDVKD. With V trimmed by 3 bases and J by 4 bases, 16 bases remained unmatched. CDR3 nucleotide sequence: TGTGCCACCAGTGATCCCGGGACTAGCGCCCTGGCAGCGAGCACCGGGGAGCTGTTTTTT. It yields the protein CATSDPGTSALAASTGELFF.

This chain joins TRBV5-1 and TRBJ1-1; tentative D call: TRBD1 (6 bases). This CDR3 has 13 residues. The germline gives CDR1 SGHRS, CDR2 YFSETQ. The ends were cut back, 2 bases at V and 4 bases at J, with 9 bases in the middle. The CDR3 is CASSFVGGTEAFF. The CDR3 nucleotides are TGCGCCAGCAGCTTCGTAGGGGGCACTGAAGCTTTCTTT.